This T cell receptor (beta chain) came from a study of shared clonotypes between healthy human individuals. The study drew all its donors from Caucasian adults living in Nashville, Tennessee. Assay used: immunoSEQ multiplex PCR; TCRdb lists only in-frame clones, some missing. This table holds about 730,000 clones, 72% found once. Trimming removed 7 bases from V and 4 bases from J, with 13 bases in between. CDR3 length: 13 residues. Germline V gives CDR1 SGHDT, CDR2 YYEEEE. The sequence was obtained from a woman in her 30s in good health. Sequenced input: memory CD4+ T cells sorted from blood. This sample's subset: CD45RA-negative fraction. The chain combines TRBV5-6 with TRBJ2-3, with a weak D call TRBD2 (6 bases). The CDR3 coding sequence is TGTGCCAGCTCAACGGGAGCAGCAGATACGCAGTATTTT. Protein: CASSTGAADTQYF.